The next 16 T cell receptor beta chains were all read from a single sample in a study of T-cell reconstitution after alpha-beta-depleted transplantation in children. Unique molecular identifiers were used in preparing the TCRbeta library. TCRdb fed the PCR reads into MiXCR, producing one record per CDR3 protein. The data show around 580,000 distinct CDR3 sequences, about 23% seen once. The sample consisted of PBMCs, mostly from graft donor cells, taken 360 days after TCRalphabeta/CD19-depleted stem cell transplant. The source of these receptors is a boy under two years old who had a stem cell transplant for acute myeloid leukemia, so the T cells may come from the graft donor.

This chain links TRBV2 with TRBJ1-2, with D perhaps TRBD1 (5 bases). Trimming removed 3 bases at V and 4 bases at J, with 12 bases between. The CDR3 has 14 residues. Germline lookup yields CDR1 SNHLY and CDR2 FYNNEI. The DNA for the CDR3 is TGTGCCAGCAGTGACTTGGGACCTAGCTATGGCTACACCTTC. Translation gives CASSDLGPSYGYTF.

Ten or more counts support this clonotype. This rearrangement joins TRBV5-1 to TRBJ2-1, with no clear D. Trimming removed 1 base from V and 4 bases from J, with 12 bases in between. CDR3 size: 15 residues. Per germline, CDR1 SGHRS and CDR2 YFSETQ. The CDR3 nucleotides are TGCGCCAGCAGCTTGATATCCACGAGTTACAATGAGCAGTTCTTC. It is translated as CASSLISTSYNEQFF.

The rearrangement links TRBV20-1 to TRBJ1-2; D gene unclear. V lost 0 bases, J lost 5 bases, and 13 bases lay in between. This CDR3 is 14 amino acids long. Germline values: CDR1 DFQATT, CDR2 SNEGSKA (reference sequence). The CDR3 DNA is TGCAGTGCTAGAGATAGGCGAGGGCGGTATGGCTACACCTTC. Its protein product is CSARDRRGRYGYTF.

This clonotype was found a few times. V gene TRBV20-1 combines with J gene TRBJ2-3, with 11 bases aligning to TRBD2. Germline values: CDR1 DFQATT, CDR2 SNEGSKA (reference sequence). The CDR3 consists of 15 residues. V trimming: 1 base; J trimming: 4 bases; junction bases outside the gene matches: 4. CDR3: CSARVAGGTADTQYF. For the CDR3, the DNA is TGCAGTGCTAGAGTAGCGGGGGGGACGGCAGATACGCAGTATTTT.

The rearrangement links TRBV20-1 to TRBJ2-3; 8 bases are a match to TRBD1. The CDR3 is 15 amino acids. The germline CDR1 and CDR2 sequences are DFQATT and SNEGSKA (reference sequence). The junction had 6 bases not matched to a gene; V was cut back by 3 bases and J by 1 base. CDR3 sequence reads: CSARIPGQGTDTQYF. Written as DNA, the CDR3 is TGCAGTGCTAGGATACCGGGACAGGGCACAGATACGCAGTATTTT.

The V and J genes are TRBV2 and TRBJ2-7, with 7 bases matching TRBD2. CDR1 SNHLY and CDR2 FYNNEI come from the germline V gene. The CDR3 consists of 18 residues. With 10 bases clipped from V and 4 bases from J, the junction kept 25 bases outside the gene matches. The CDR3 sequence is CAIYYPGRAGRPPYEQYV. The CDR3 DNA is TGTGCCATCTACTACCCGGGGAGGGCAGGTAGGCCCCCTTACGAGCAGTACGTC.

The chain joins TRBV5-1 to TRBJ1-1; TRBD1 agrees at 8 bases. The CDR3 extends over 16 amino acids. V dropped 4 bases and J dropped 0; count of bases not matched to a gene: 8. Germline V gives CDR1 SGHRS, CDR2 YFSETQ. The CDR3 reads CASSPGQGFMNTEAFF. DNA of the CDR3: TGCGCCAGCAGCCCCGGACAGGGCTTCATGAACACTGAAGCTTTCTTT.

This clonotype came up many times. The chain recombines TRBV29-1 with TRBJ1-2; 9 bases map to TRBD1. Germline lookup yields CDR1 SQVTM and CDR2 ANQGSEA. The CDR3 has 13 amino acids. V gave up 0 bases and J gave up 6 bases; unmatched junction bases: 2. The chain's CDR3 is CSVEEGQGNGYTF. The CDR3 coding sequence is TGCAGCGTTGAAGAGGGACAGGGAAATGGCTACACCTTC.

This clonotype has at least ten counts. The V gene is TRBV6-6, the J gene TRBJ1-1; 9 bases match TRBD1. V lost 6 bases and J lost 5; bases outside the gene matches: 4. This CDR3 spans 13 amino acids. Germline V gene sequence: CDR1 MNHNY, CDR2 SVGAGI (reference sequence). CDR3 region: CASSHRGPTEAFF. The CDR3 nucleotides are TGTGCCAGCAGCCACAGGGGGCCGACTGAAGCTTTCTTT.

V is TRBV20-1 and J is TRBJ1-5; D unclear. The ends were cut back, 1 base at V and 1 base at J, with 11 bases in the middle. The CDR3 has 15 residues. Germline CDR1 reads DFQATT; CDR2 reads SNEGSKA (reference sequence). CDR3 in amino acids: CSARAVGISNQPQHF. The CDR3 nucleotides read TGCAGTGCTAGAGCGGTCGGTATAAGCAATCAGCCCCAGCATTTT.

This clonotype was counted between two and nine times. The chain employs TRBV10-3 and TRBJ1-1, with no clear D. V was cut by 4 bases and J by 1 base, with 7 bases left in between. The CDR3 extends over 13 amino acids. Per germline, CDR1 ENHRY and CDR2 SYGVKD. DNA for the CDR3: TGTGCCATCAGTGTATCTGCGAACACTGAAGCTTTCTTT. Its protein product is CAISVSANTEAFF.

At least ten counts were recorded for this clonotype. The chain is built from TRBV20-1 and TRBJ2-1, with 12 bases identical to TRBD2. After removal of 3 bases from V and 8 bases from J, the junction contained 8 bases not matched to a gene. CDR1 is DFQATT and CDR2 is SNEGSKA in the germline V gene (reference sequence). There are 15 residues in the CDR3. This CDR3 is CSASPGTSGRDEQFF. The CDR3 DNA is TGCAGTGCTAGTCCCGGGACTAGCGGGCGCGATGAGCAGTTCTTC.

V is TRBV20-1 and J is TRBJ1-2, with D possibly being TRBD1 (6 bases). V was trimmed by 0 bases and J by 5 bases, leaving 13 bases between them. Germline V gene sequence: CDR1 DFQATT, CDR2 SNEGSKA (reference sequence). The CDR3 contains 14 residues. CDR3 sequence reads: CSARDHHRDYGYTF. The DNA of the CDR3 is TGCAGTGCTAGAGATCACCACAGGGATTATGGCTACACCTTC.

This clonotype was seen at least ten times. V and J are TRBV20-1 and TRBJ2-7, with D possibly matching TRBD1 (6 bases). The CDR3 sequence is 16 residues long. From germline, CDR1 is DFQATT and CDR2 SNEGSKA (reference sequence). The V end lost 4 bases, the J end lost 5 bases, and 24 bases lay between the germline ends. This CDR3 reads CSATPYRDTPGDEQYF. CDR3 DNA sequence: TGCAGTGCTACCCCCTACCGGGACACCCCAGGGGACGAGCAGTACTTC.

In its sample, this clonotype was seen a few times. The chain combines TRBV4-3 with TRBJ2-5, with a weak D call TRBD2 (6 bases). Germline CDR1 LGHNA, CDR2 YSLEER. Trimming stripped 2 bases from V and 5 bases from J, with 15 bases between. The CDR3 spans 15 residues. CDR3 nucleotide sequence: TGCGCCAGCAGCCAAAAATCTACGGGGAGGGAGACCCAGTACTTC. It yields the protein CASSQKSTGRETQYF.

This clonotype occurred many times. The CDR3, as DNA: TGCAGTGCTAGAGGAAATTTGAACACTGAAGCTTTCTTT. This translates into CSARGNLNTEAFF. The V call is TRBV20-1, the J call TRBJ1-1; no firm D call. Trimming left V 1 base short and J 0 bases short, with 6 bases between. Germline values: CDR1 DFQATT, CDR2 SNEGSKA (reference sequence). The CDR3 has 13 residues.